This T cell receptor beta chain was recovered during a study of blood T cell repertoires in COVID-19. About the study: Acute-phase and convalescent COVID-19 samples originated in the United States, Italy and Spain. T cells, B-cell-depleted T cells, or PBMCs provided the cDNA or gDNA that served as material.

The table came from immunoSEQ multiplex PCR; TCRdb's copy has only in-frame clones and leaves some out. Of 150,000 to 200,000 clones listed, 89% were seen once; the top ten hold 2% to 2.5%. Enrollees, about 18 to 90 years old, lived in about two dozen US areas. Participants had their cohort set by participant-reported clinical history. Sequencing was performed on PBMCs or T cells enriched from blood (not recorded which). The source is a middle-aged woman with acute COVID-19.

The CDR3 DNA reads as TGCAGTGCTAGTAAGGCGGGGAGAACCTACGAGCAGTACTTC. Encoded protein: CSASKAGRTYEQYF. The chain is built from TRBV20-1 and TRBJ2-7, with a possible D match to TRBD2 (6 bases). Deletions cut 3 bases from V and 2 bases from J, with 14 bases between. Germline CDR1 is DFQATT and CDR2 is SNEGSKA (reference sequence). The CDR3 totals 14 residues.